Sequencing of this T cell receptor (beta chain) was carried out in a study of spatial heterogeneity in lung cancer. In the study overall: Just over 70 TRACERx patients with early, untreated non-small cell lung cancer donated samples. Follow-up PBMC specimens underwent sequencing when available; their median timing was approximately 26 months after resection.

Trimming took off 3 bases at V and 2 bases at J, with 10 bases between the two ends. The CDR3 spans 15 residues. TCRdb passed the 5' RACE reads through MiXCR, listing each CDR3 protein once. The sample holds around 100,000 distinct CDR3 sequences, less than 14% seen once. Time point here: blood at routine non-recurrence follow-up after resection. Whole RNA came from tumor, nontumor lung or frozen PBMC and was sequenced without being sorted. Sequences were derived from PBMCs, sampled at follow-up. The V and J genes are TRBV12-3 or TRBV12-4 and TRBJ2-2; TRBD2 is a possible D gene (5 bases). This clonotype was sampled from a female donor with early-stage non-small cell lung cancer. The CDR3, as DNA: TGTGCCAGCAGTTTGAGGGCAGCCAACACCGGGGAGCTGTTTTTT. Protein product: CASSLRAANTGELFF.